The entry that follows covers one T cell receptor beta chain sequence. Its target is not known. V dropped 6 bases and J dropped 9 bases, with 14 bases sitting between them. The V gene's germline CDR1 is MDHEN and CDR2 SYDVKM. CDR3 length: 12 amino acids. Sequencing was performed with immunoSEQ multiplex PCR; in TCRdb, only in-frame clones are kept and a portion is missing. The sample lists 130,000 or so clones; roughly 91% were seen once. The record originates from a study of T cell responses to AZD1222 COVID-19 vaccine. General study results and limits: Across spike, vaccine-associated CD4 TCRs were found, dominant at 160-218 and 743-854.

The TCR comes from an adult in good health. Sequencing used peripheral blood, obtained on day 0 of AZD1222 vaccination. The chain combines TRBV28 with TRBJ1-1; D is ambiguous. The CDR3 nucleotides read TGTGCCAGCAGGCCCGGAAGTAGTCAAGCTTTCTTT. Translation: CASRPGSSQAFF. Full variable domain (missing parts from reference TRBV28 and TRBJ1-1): DVKVTQSSRYLVKRTGEKVFLECVQDMDHENMFWYRQDPGLGLRLIYFSYDVKMKEKGDIPEGYSVSREKKERFSLILESASTNQTSMYLCASRPGSSQAFFGQGTRLTVV.